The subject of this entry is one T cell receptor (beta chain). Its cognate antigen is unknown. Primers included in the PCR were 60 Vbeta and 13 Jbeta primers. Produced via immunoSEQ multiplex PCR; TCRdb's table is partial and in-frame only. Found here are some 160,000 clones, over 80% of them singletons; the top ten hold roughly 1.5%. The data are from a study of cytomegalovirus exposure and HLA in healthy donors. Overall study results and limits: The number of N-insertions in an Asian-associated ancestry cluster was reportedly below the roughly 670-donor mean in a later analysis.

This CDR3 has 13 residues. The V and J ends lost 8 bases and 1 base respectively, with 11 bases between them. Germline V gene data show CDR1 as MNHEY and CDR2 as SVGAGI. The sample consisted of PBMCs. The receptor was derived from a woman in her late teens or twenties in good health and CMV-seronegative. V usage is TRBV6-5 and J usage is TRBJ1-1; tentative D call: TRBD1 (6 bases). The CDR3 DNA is TGTGCCAGCTTCGGGACAACGAACACTGAAGCTTTCTTT. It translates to CASFGTTNTEAFF.